This T cell receptor (beta chain) derives from a study of T cell changes during pregnancy in multiple sclerosis. From germline, CDR1 is GTSNPN and CDR2 SVGIG (reference sequence). V lost 0 bases, J lost 2 bases, and 7 bases lay in between. This CDR3 is built from 13 residues. The repertoire was sequenced with immunoSEQ multiplex PCR; TCRdb's copy has only in-frame clones and lacks some. Of 65,000 to 85,000 clones listed, 90% to 95% are singletons. The clonotype comes from a female donor with multiple sclerosis, enrolled in a pregnancy study. The source was CD4+ T cells from peripheral blood mononuclear cells, collected before pregnancy. V usage is TRBV30 and J usage is TRBJ1-2; D gene uncertain. CDR3 sequence reads: CAWSVLANYGYTF. CDR3 coding DNA: TGTGCCTGGAGTGTATTGGCAAACTATGGCTACACCTTC.